The source of this T cell receptor (beta chain) is a study of T cell repertoires in cytomegalovirus infection. CDR3 length: 16 amino acids. After removal of 3 bases from V and 2 bases from J, the junction contained 8 bases not matched to a gene. Looked up from germline, CDR1 is SGHDT and CDR2 is YYEEEE. MiXCR was run by TCRdb on the reads, yielding one entry per CDR3 protein. The sample comprises some 700,000 distinct CDR3 sequences, about 30% of which are singletons, and roughly 18% rests with the top ten. This clonotype was seen more than once but under ten times. Antigen specificity is unknown. General study results and limits: HLA-C-restricted CMV-specific TCR beta clonotypes were dominant in the ex vivo response. Summed public TCR beta family frequency identified CMV carriers bearing the relevant HLA.

Sequences were derived from cultured PBMCs, sampled from culture after CMV antigen stimulation. The chain couples TRBV5-6 to TRBJ2-3; TRBD2 matches at 8 bases. This sequence originates from a human donor in good health (CMV status not recorded). Some clones in this sample may be carry-over from other donors' samples. CDR3 loop: CASSWGVSGTTDTQYF. Written as DNA, the CDR3 is TGTGCCAGCAGCTGGGGGGTTAGCGGGACCACAGATACGCAGTATTTT.